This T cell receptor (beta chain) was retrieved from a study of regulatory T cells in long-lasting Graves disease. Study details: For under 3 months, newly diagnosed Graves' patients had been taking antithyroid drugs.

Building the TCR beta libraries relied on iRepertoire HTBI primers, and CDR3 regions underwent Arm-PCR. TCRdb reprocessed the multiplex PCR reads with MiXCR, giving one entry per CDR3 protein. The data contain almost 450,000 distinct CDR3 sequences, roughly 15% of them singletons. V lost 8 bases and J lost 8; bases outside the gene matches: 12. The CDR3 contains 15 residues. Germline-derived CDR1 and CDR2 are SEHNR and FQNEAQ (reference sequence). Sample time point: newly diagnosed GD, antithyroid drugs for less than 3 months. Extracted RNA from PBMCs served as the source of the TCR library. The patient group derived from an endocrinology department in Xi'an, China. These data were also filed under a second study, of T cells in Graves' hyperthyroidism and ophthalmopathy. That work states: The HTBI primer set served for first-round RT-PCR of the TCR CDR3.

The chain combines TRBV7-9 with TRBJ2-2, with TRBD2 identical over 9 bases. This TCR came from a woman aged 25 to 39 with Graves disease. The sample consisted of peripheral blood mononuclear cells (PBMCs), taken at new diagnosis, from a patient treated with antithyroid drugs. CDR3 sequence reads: CASLKAGGGPGELFF. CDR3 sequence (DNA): TGTGCCAGCCTTAAAGCGGGAGGAGGGCCTGGGGAGCTGTTTTTT.